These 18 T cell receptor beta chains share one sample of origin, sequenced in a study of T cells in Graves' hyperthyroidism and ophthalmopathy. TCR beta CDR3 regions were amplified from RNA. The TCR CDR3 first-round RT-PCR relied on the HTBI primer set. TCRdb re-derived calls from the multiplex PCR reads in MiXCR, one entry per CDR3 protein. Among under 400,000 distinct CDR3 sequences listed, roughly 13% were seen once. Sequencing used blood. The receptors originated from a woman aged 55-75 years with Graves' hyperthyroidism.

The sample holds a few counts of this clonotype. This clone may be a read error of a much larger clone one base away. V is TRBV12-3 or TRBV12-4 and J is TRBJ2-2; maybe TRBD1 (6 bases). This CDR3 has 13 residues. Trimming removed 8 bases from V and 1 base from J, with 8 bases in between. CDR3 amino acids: CASGQLNTGELFF. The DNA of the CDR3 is TGTGCCAGCGGACAGCTGAACACCGGGGAGCTGTTTTTT.

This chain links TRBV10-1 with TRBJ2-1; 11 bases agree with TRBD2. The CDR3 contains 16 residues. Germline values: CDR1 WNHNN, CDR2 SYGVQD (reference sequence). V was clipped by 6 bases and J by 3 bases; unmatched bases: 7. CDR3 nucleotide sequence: TGCGCCAGCAGCCTAGCGGGAGGCCCTAACTACAATGAGCAGTTCTTC. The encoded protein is CASSLAGGPNYNEQFF.

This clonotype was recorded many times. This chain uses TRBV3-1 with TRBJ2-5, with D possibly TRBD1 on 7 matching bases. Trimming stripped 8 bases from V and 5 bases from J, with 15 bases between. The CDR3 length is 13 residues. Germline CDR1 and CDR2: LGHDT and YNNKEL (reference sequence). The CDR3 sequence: CASGGGGRETQYF. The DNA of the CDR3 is TGTGCCAGCGGAGGAGGGGGCCGGGAGACCCAGTACTTC.

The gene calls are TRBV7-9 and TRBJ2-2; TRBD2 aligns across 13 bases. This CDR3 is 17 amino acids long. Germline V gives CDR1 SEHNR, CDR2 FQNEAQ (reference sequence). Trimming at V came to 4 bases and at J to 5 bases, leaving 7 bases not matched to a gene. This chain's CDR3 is CASSSTTSGRRTGELFF. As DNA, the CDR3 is TGTGCCAGCAGCTCCACGACTAGCGGGAGGAGAACCGGGGAGCTGTTTTTT.

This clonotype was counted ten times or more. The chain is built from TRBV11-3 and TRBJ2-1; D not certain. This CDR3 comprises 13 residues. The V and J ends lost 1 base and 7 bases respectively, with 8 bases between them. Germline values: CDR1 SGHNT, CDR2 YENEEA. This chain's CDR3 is CASSLASSNEQFF. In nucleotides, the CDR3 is TGTGCCAGCAGCTTAGCTAGTTCGAATGAGCAGTTCTTC.

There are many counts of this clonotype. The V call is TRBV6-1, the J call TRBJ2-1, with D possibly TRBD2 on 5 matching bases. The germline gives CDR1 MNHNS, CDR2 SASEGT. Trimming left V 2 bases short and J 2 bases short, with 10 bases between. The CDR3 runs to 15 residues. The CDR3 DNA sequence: TGTGCCAGCAGTGAAATGCTAGCACCCTACAATGAGCAGTTCTTC. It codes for CASSEMLAPYNEQFF.

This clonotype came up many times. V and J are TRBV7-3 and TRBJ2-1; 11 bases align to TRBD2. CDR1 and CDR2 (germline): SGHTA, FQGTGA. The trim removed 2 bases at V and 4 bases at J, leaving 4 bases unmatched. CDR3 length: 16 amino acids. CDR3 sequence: CASSLSGTSGYNEQFF. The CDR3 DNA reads TGTGCCAGCAGCTTATCCGGGACTAGCGGATACAATGAGCAGTTCTTC.

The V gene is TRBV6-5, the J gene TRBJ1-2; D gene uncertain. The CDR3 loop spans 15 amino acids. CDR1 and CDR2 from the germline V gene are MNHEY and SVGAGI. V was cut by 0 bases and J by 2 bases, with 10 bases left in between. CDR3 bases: TGTGCCAGCAGTTACTCGATGAACGGAAACTATGGCTACACCTTC. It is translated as CASSYSMNGNYGYTF.

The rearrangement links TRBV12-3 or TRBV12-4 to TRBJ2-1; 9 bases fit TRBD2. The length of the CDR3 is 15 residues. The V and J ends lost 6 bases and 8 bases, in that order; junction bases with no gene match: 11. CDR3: CASRALAGFGDEQFF. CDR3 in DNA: TGTGCCAGCAGAGCCCTAGCGGGATTTGGAGATGAGCAGTTCTTC.

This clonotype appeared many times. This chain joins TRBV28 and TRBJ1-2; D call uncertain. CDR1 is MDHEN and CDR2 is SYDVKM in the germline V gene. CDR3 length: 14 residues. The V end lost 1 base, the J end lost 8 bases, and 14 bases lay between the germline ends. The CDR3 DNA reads TGTGCCAGCAGTTTATTGGGGTCTAATAGGGGCTACACCTTC. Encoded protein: CASSLLGSNRGYTF.

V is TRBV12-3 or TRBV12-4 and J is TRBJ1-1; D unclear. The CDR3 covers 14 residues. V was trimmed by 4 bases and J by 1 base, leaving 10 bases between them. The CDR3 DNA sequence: TGTGCCAGCAGTTCCTTTAGCGAGAACACTGAAGCTTTCTTT. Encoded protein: CASSSFSENTEAFF.

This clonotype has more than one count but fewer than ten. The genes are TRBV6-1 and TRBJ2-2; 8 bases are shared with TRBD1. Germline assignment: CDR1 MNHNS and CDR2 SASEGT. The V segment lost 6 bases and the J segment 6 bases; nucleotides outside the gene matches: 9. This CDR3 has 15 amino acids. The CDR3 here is CASRRPQGGSGELFF. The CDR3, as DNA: TGTGCCAGCAGACGACCACAGGGGGGCTCCGGGGAGCTGTTTTTT.

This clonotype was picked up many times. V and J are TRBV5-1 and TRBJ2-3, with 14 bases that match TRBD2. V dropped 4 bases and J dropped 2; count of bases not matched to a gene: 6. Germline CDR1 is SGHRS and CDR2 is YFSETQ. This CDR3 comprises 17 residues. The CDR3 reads CASSRRLAGGITDTQYF. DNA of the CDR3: TGCGCCAGCAGCCGGCGACTAGCGGGAGGGATCACAGATACGCAGTATTTT.

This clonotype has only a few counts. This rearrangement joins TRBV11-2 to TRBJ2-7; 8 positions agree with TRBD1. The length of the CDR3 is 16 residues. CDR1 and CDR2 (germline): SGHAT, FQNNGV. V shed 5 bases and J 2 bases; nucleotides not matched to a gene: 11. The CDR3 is CASSQAILQGAYEQYF. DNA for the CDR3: TGTGCCAGCAGCCAAGCTATATTACAGGGGGCCTACGAGCAGTACTTC.

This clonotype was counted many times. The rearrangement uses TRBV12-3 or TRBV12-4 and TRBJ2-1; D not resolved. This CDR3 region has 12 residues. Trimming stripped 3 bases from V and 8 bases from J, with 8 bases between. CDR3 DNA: TGTGCCAGCAGTTTTGTGTACGATGAGCAGTTCTTC. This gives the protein CASSFVYDEQFF.

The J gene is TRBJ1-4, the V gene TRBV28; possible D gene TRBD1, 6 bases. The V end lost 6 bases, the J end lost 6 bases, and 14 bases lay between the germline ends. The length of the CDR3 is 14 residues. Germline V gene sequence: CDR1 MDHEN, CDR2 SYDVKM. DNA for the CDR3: TGTGCCAGCAGCCGGGGGGCAGCGGATGAAAAACTGTTTTTT. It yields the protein CASSRGAADEKLFF.

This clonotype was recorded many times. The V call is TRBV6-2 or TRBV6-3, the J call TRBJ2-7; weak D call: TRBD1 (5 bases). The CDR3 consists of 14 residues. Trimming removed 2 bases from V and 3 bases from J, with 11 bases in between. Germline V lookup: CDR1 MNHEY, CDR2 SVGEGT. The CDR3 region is CASSYSQGYYEQYF. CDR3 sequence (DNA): TGTGCCAGCAGTTACAGTCAGGGTTACTACGAGCAGTACTTC.

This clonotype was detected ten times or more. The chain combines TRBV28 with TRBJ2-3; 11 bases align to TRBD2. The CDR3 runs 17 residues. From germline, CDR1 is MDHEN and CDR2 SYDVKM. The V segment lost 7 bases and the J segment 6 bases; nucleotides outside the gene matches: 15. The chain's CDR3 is CASNPYLTSGSVDTQYF. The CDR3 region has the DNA TGTGCCAGCAACCCATATCTAACTAGCGGGAGTGTGGATACGCAGTATTTT. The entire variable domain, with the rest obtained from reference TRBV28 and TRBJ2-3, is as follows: DVKVTQSSRYLVKRTGEKVFLECVQDMDHENMFWYRQDPGLGLRLIYFSYDVKMKEKGDIPEGYSVSREKKERFSLILESASTNQTSMYLCASNPYLTSGSVDTQYFGPGTRLTVL.